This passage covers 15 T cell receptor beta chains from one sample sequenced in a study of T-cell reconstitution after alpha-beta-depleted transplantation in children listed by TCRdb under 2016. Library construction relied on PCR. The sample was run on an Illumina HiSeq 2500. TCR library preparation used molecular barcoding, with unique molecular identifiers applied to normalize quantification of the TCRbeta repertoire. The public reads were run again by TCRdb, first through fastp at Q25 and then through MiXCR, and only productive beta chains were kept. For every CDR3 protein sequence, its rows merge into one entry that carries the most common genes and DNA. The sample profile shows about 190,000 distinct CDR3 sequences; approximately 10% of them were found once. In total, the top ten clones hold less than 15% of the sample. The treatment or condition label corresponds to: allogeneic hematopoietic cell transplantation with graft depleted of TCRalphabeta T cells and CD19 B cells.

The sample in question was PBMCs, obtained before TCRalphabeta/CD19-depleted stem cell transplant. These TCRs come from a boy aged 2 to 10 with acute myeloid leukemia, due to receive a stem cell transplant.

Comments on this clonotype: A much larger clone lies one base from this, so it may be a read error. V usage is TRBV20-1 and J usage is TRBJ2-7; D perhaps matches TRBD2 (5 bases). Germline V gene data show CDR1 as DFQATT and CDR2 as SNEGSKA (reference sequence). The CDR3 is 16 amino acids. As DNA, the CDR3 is TGCTGTGCTAGAGATTCTGTGAGGGAGCACCCCTACGAGCAGTACTTC. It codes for CCARDSVREHPYEQYF.

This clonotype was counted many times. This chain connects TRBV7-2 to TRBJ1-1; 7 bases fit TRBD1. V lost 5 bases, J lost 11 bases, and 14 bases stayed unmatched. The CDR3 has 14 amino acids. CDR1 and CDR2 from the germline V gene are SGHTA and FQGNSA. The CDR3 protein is CASSRGGQVAVAFF. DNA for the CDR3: TGTGCCAGCAGCCGCGGCGGACAGGTCGCCGTGGCTTTCTTT.

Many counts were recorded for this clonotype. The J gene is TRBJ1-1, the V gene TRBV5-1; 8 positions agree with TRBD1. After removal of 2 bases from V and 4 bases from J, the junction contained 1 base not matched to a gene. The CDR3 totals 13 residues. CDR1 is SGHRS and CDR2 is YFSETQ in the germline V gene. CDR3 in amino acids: CASSFDRGTEAFF. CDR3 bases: TGCGCCAGCAGCTTCGACAGGGGCACTGAAGCTTTCTTT.

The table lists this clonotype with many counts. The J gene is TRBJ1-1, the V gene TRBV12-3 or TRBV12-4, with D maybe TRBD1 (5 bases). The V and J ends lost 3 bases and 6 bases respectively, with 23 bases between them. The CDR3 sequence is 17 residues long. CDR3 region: CASSFIQNEGLRAEAFF. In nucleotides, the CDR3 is TGTGCCAGCAGTTTTATCCAAAACGAGGGACTACGCGCTGAAGCTTTCTTT.

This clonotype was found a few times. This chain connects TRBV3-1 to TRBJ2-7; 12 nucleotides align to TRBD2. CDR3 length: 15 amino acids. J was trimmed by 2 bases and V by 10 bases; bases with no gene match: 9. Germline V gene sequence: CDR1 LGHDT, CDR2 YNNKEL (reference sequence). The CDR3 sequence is CATSKGLAGAYEQYF. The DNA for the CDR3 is TGTGCCACCTCCAAGGGACTAGCGGGCGCCTACGAGCAGTACTTC.

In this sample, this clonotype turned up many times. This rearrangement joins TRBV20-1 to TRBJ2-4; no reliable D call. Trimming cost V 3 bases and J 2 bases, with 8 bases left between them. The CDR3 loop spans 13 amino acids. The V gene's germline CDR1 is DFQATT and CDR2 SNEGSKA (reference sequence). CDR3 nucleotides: TGCAGTGCTAGCGGAGACCCCAAAAACATTCAGTACTTC. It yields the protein CSASGDPKNIQYF.

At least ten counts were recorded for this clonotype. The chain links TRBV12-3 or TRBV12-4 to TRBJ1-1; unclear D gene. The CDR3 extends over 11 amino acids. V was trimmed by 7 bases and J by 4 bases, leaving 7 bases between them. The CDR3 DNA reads TGTGCCAGCATATTAGGCACTGAAGCTTTCTTT. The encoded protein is CASILGTEAFF.

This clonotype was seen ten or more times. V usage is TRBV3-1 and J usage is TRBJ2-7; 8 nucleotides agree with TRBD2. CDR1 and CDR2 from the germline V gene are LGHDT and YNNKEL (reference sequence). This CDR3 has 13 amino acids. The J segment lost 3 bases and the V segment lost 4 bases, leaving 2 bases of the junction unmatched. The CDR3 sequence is CASSLSGDYEQYF. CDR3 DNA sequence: TGTGCCAGCAGCCTTAGCGGGGACTACGAGCAGTACTTC.

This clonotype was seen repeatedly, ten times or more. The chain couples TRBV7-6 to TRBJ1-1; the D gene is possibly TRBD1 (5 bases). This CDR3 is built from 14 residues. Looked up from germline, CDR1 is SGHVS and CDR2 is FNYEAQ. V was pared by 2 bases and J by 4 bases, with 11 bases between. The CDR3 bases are TGTGCCAGCAGCTTACGGGCAGGGTCCACTGAAGCTTTCTTT. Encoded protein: CASSLRAGSTEAFF.

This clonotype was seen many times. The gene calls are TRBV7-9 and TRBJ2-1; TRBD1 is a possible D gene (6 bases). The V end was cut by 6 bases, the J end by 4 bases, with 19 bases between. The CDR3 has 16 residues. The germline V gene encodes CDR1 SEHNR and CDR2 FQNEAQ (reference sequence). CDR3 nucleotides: TGTGCCAGCAGTAATAGACCTCAGGACAGTTACAATGAGCAGTTCTTC. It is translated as CASSNRPQDSYNEQFF.

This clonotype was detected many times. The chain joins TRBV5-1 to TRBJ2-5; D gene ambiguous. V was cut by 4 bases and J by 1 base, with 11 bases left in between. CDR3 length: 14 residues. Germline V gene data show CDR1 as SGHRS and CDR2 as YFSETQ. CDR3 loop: CASSAVRAQETQYF. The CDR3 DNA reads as TGCGCCAGCAGCGCAGTACGGGCCCAAGAGACCCAGTACTTC. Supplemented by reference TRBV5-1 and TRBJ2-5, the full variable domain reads KAGVTQTPRYLIKTRGQQVTLSCSPISGHRSVSWYQQTPGQGLQFLFEYFSETQRNKGNFPGRFSGRQFSNSRSEMNVSTLELGDSALYLCASSAVRAQETQYFGPGTRLLVL.

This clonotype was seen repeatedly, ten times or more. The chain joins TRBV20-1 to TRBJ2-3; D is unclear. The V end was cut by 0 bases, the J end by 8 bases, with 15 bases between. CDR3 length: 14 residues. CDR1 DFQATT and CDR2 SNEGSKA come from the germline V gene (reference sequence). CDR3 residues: CSARESGVRATQYF. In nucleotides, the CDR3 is TGCAGTGCTAGAGAAAGTGGCGTTAGGGCTACGCAGTATTTT.

The DNA of the CDR3 is TGCAGCGTTCACTTGGACAGGGATCCCACTGAAGCTTTCTTT. Its protein is CSVHLDRDPTEAFF. This rearrangement joins TRBV29-1 to TRBJ1-1; 8 bases agree with TRBD1. Germline assignment: CDR1 SQVTM and CDR2 ANQGSEA. The V gene end was trimmed by 5 bases and the J gene end by 4 bases; junction bases not matched to a gene: 9. The CDR3 spans 14 residues.

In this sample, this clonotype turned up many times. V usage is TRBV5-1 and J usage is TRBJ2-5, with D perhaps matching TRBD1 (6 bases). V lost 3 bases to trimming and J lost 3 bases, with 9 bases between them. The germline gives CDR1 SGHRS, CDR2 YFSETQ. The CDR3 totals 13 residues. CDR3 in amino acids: CASSYPGEETQYF. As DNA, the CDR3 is TGCGCCAGCAGCTACCCAGGGGAAGAGACCCAGTACTTC. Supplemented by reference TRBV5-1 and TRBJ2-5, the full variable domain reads KAGVTQTPRYLIKTRGQQVTLSCSPISGHRSVSWYQQTPGQGLQFLFEYFSETQRNKGNFPGRFSGRQFSNSRSEMNVSTLELGDSALYLCASSYPGEETQYFGPGTRLLVL.

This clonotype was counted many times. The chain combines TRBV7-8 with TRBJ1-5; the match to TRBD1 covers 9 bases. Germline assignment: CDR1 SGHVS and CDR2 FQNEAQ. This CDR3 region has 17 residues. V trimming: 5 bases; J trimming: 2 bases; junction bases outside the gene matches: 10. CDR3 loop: CASSAGQGKIGNQPQHF. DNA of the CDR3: TGTGCCAGCAGCGCGGGACAGGGAAAGATAGGCAATCAGCCCCAGCATTTT.